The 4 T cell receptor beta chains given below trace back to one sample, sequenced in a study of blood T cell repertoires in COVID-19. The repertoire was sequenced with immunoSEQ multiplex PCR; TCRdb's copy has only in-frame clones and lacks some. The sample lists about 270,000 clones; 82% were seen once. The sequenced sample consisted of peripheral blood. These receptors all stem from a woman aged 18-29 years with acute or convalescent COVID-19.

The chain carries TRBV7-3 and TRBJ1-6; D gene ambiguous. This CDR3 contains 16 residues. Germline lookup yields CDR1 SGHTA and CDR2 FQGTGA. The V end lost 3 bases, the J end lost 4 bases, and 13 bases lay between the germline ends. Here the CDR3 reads CASSFDKPSYNSPLHF. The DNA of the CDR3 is TGTGCCAGCAGCTTTGACAAGCCCTCGTATAATTCACCCCTCCACTTT.

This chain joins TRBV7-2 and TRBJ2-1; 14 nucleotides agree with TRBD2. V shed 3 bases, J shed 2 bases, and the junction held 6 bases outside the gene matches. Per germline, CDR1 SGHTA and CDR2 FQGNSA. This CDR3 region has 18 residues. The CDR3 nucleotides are TGTGCCAGCAGCTTTGGACTAGCGGGAGGTGGCACCTACAATGAGCAGTTCTTC. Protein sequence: CASSFGLAGGGTYNEQFF.

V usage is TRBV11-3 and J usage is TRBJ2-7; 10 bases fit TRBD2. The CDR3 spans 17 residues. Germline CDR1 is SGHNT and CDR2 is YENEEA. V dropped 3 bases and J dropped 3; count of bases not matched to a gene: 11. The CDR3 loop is CASSLGTSAHPDYEQYF. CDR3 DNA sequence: TGTGCCAGCAGCTTGGGGACTAGCGCCCACCCGGACTACGAGCAGTACTTC.

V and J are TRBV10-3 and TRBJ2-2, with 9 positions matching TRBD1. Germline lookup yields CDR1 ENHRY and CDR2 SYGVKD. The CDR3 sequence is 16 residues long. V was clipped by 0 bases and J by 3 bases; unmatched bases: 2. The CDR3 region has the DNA TGTGCCATCAGTGAGTCGGGGACAGGGTACACCGGGGAGCTGTTTTTT. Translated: CAISESGTGYTGELFF.